The 2 T cell receptor beta chains below were found in one sample sequenced in a study of blood T cell repertoires in COVID-19. The data were produced by immunoSEQ multiplex PCR, yet TCRdb's version contains in-frame clones alone and is incomplete. The data show roughly 250,000 clones, around three quarters seen once. The sample consisted of peripheral blood. Every receptor here comes from a woman older than 75 with acute or convalescent COVID-19.

The chain joins TRBV5-1 to TRBJ1-1; unclear D gene. The CDR3 spans 13 residues. Trimming shortened V by 0 bases and J by 1 base, and 4 bases separated the two germline ends. The germline CDR1 and CDR2 sequences are SGHRS and YFSETQ. The CDR3 coding sequence is TGCGCCAGCAGCTTGGACAGGAACACTGAAGCTTTCTTT. Amino acid sequence: CASSLDRNTEAFF.

The rearrangement joins TRBV14 to TRBJ1-2; D ambiguous. CDR1 and CDR2 from the germline V gene are SGHDN and FVKESK. The CDR3 is made up of 14 amino acids. The germline V and J ends were trimmed by 3 bases and 8 bases, with 16 bases remaining between them. The CDR3 region is CASSHNGLRMGYTF. DNA of the CDR3: TGTGCCAGCAGCCACAACGGGTTAAGGATGGGCTACACCTTC.